Each of the 29 T cell receptor beta chains below was sequenced from the same sample in a study of blood T cell repertoires in COVID-19. Assay: immunoSEQ multiplex PCR; the TCRdb copy retains only in-frame clones and omits some. There are 85,000 to 110,000 clones in the sample; approximately 88% occur only once, and 3% to 4.5% lies in the top ten. The sequenced sample consisted of peripheral blood. These receptor sequences come from a woman aged 60-75 years with acute or convalescent COVID-19.

The chain carries TRBV6-5 and TRBJ1-4; D possibly corresponds to TRBD1 (5 bases). The CDR3 spans 12 residues. Between the trimmed V and J ends, which lost 6 bases and 7 bases, there was a span of 9 bases. In germline, CDR1 is MNHEY, CDR2 SVGAGI. In nucleotides, the CDR3 is TGTGCCAGCAGAGGACAAGGTGAAAAACTGTTTTTT. It translates to CASRGQGEKLFF.

This chain connects TRBV20-1 to TRBJ2-1; 9 bases map to TRBD2. The CDR3 spans 15 residues. Trimming took 3 bases from V and 7 from J; bases not matched to a gene: 10. Germline CDR1 DFQATT, CDR2 SNEGSKA (reference sequence). Written as DNA, the CDR3 is TGCAGTGCTAGTGGGGCAGCGGGAGGAAGGAATGAGCAGTTCTTC. Residues: CSASGAAGGRNEQFF.

This chain links TRBV4-1 with TRBJ2-4; D remains ambiguous. Trimming stripped 4 bases from V and 1 base from J, with 8 bases between. This CDR3 is built from 14 residues. Germline V lookup: CDR1 MGHRA, CDR2 YSYEKL. The CDR3 coding sequence is TGCGCCAGCAGCCTGTCGGAGGCCAAAAACATTCAGTACTTC. It codes for CASSLSEAKNIQYF.

J is TRBJ2-2 and V is TRBV7-9; 7 nucleotides line up with TRBD1. Trimming took 6 bases from V and 5 from J; bases not matched to a gene: 6. The CDR3 length is 14 residues. In germline, CDR1 is SEHNR, CDR2 FQNEAQ (reference sequence). The CDR3 is CASRSDRETGELFF. The CDR3 DNA reads TGTGCCAGCAGGTCAGACAGGGAAACCGGGGAGCTGTTTTTT.

This clone was seen a few times. The chain carries TRBV11-2 and TRBJ2-1; TRBD2 agrees at 9 bases. The V gene end was trimmed by 5 bases and the J gene end by 8 bases; junction bases not matched to a gene: 7. Germline-derived CDR1 and CDR2 are SGHAT and FQNNGV. The CDR3 length is 14 residues. The CDR3 bases are TGTGCCAGCAGCCTAGCGGGAAGTATCGATGAGCAGTTCTTC. It specifies CASSLAGSIDEQFF.

This chain uses TRBV9 with TRBJ1-3; TRBD1 agrees at 7 bases. This CDR3 has 18 amino acids. From germline, CDR1 is SGDLS and CDR2 YYNGEE. Trimming cost V 0 bases and J 0 bases; bases outside gene matches: 9. The DNA for the CDR3 is TGTGCCAGCAGCGTAGGACCTGGACAGGCCGTCTCTGGAAACACCATATATTTT. Its protein is CASSVGPGQAVSGNTIYF.

The rearrangement links TRBV30 to TRBJ2-7; TRBD2 aligns across 7 bases. This CDR3 spans 19 amino acids. J was trimmed by 2 bases and V by 4 bases; bases with no gene match: 23. Germline loops: CDR1 GTSNPN, CDR2 SVGIG (reference sequence). This CDR3 reads CAWTPLEREIKGETYEQYV. CDR3 DNA: TGTGCCTGGACCCCCCTGGAGCGGGAAATTAAGGGTGAGACCTACGAGCAGTACGTC.

The chain employs TRBV11-3 and TRBJ2-1; 10 nucleotides match TRBD2. The germline V gene encodes CDR1 SGHNT and CDR2 YENEEA. CDR3 size: 15 residues. Losses at the gene ends were 4 bases for V and 3 bases for J; bases not matched to a gene: 3. CDR3 bases: TGTGCCAGCAGCTCAACTAGCGGGGTCTACAATGAGCAGTTCTTC. As protein: CASSSTSGVYNEQFF.

The genes are TRBV5-4 and TRBJ1-2, with TRBD1 matching over 12 bases. J gave up 0 bases and V 4 bases, and 10 bases lay outside the gene matches. The CDR3 totals 18 residues. Looked up from germline, CDR1 is SGHNT and CDR2 is YYREEE (reference sequence). For the CDR3, the DNA is TGTGCCAGCAGCATCGTCCCGGGACAGGGGGCCCCTAACTATGGCTACACCTTC. This codes for CASSIVPGQGAPNYGYTF.

The CDR3 protein is CASSPRTGYEQYV. The DNA for the CDR3 is TGTGCCAGCAGTCCCCGGACAGGCTACGAGCAGTACGTC. The rearrangement joins TRBV7-8 to TRBJ2-7; the match to TRBD1 covers 7 bases. Germline V lookup: CDR1 SGHVS, CDR2 FQNEAQ. The CDR3 is made up of 13 amino acids. With V trimmed by 6 bases and J by 3 bases, 5 bases remained unmatched.

The rearrangement links TRBV19 to TRBJ2-7, with TRBD1 matching 8 bases. The J segment lost 3 bases and the V segment lost 7 bases, leaving 5 bases of the junction unmatched. CDR3 length: 13 amino acids. Looked up from germline, CDR1 is LNHDA and CDR2 is SQIVND (reference sequence). The CDR3 protein is CASTGTGNYEQYF. CDR3 sequence (DNA): TGTGCCAGTACTGGGACAGGTAACTACGAGCAGTACTTC.

The genes are TRBV19 and TRBJ2-5; 8 bases match TRBD2. The CDR3 totals 18 residues. V gave up 11 bases and J gave up 1 base; unmatched junction bases: 21. Germline-derived CDR1 and CDR2 are LNHDA and SQIVND (reference sequence). The CDR3 loop reads CAGNPFSWAGGSQETQYF. The CDR3 DNA sequence: TGTGCCGGTAACCCTTTTAGTTGGGCGGGAGGTTCCCAAGAGACCCAGTACTTC.

Only a few counts were recorded for this clone. The chain uses TRBV5-1 and TRBJ1-2, with D hard to call. This CDR3 has 14 residues. Germline lookup yields CDR1 SGHRS and CDR2 YFSETQ. V gave up 0 bases and J gave up 2 bases, with 8 bases separating them. In nucleotides, the CDR3 is TGCGCCAGCAGCTTGGATCTGAGAAACTATGGCTACACCTTC. Translated, it gives CASSLDLRNYGYTF.

The chain employs TRBV4-2 and TRBJ2-1; D is undetermined. V lost 0 bases to trimming and J lost 2 bases, with 11 bases between them. Per germline, CDR1 LGHNA and CDR2 YNFKEQ. The CDR3 sequence is 16 residues long. CDR3 sequence: CASSQEAASAYNEQFF. Here the CDR3 DNA reads TGTGCCAGCAGCCAAGAGGCAGCGTCGGCCTACAATGAGCAGTTCTTC.

This sequence joins TRBV7-9 and TRBJ2-1; 10 bases map to TRBD2. V shed 4 bases, J shed 4 bases, and the junction held 7 bases outside the gene matches. CDR1 is SEHNR and CDR2 is FQNEAQ in the germline V gene (reference sequence). This CDR3 has 16 amino acids. This CDR3 reads CASSSIPGLAYNEQFF. CDR3 nucleotides: TGTGCCAGCAGCTCGATTCCGGGACTAGCGTACAATGAGCAGTTCTTC. Full variable domain (remainder filled in from reference TRBV7-9 and TRBJ2-1): DTGVSQNPRHKITKRGQNVTFRCDPISEHNRLYWYRQTLGQGPEFLTYFQNEAQLEKSRLLSDRFSAERPKGSFSTLEIQRTEQGDSAMYLCASSSIPGLAYNEQFFGPGTRLTVL.

This sequence joins TRBV6-1 and TRBJ2-3, with 16 nucleotides matching TRBD2. The CDR3 runs to 16 residues. The J segment lost 6 bases and the V segment lost 3 bases, leaving 3 bases of the junction unmatched. Germline V gives CDR1 MNHNS, CDR2 SASEGT. CDR3: CASSEGTSGRGDTQYF. As DNA, the CDR3 is TGTGCCAGCAGTGAGGGGACTAGCGGGAGGGGGGATACGCAGTATTTT.

J is TRBJ1-2 and V is TRBV7-9; D is unclear. The V end was cut by 4 bases, the J end by 4 bases, with 13 bases between. CDR1 and CDR2 from the germline V gene are SEHNR and FQNEAQ (reference sequence). The CDR3 sequence is 14 residues long. The CDR3: CASSSGGFAYGYTF. CDR3 coding DNA: TGTGCCAGCAGCTCTGGCGGGTTTGCCTATGGCTACACCTTC.

The chain couples TRBV7-8 to TRBJ1-2; no clear D gene. Germline lookup yields CDR1 SGHVS and CDR2 FQNEAQ. The CDR3 extends over 17 amino acids. The V end was cut by 1 base, the J end by 7 bases, with 22 bases between. The CDR3 spells CASSLVVTSRPGSGYTF. The CDR3 nucleotides read TGTGCCAGCAGCTTAGTAGTAACATCGCGGCCGGGTAGTGGCTACACCTTC. The full variable domain, with the rest looked up from reference TRBV7-8 and TRBJ1-2, is GAGVSQSPRYKVAKRGQDVALRCDPISGHVSLFWYQQALGQGPEFLTYFQNEAQLDKSGLPSDRFFAERPEGSVSTLKIQRTQQEDSAVYLCASSLVVTSRPGSGYTFGSGTRLTVV.

This chain connects TRBV24-1 to TRBJ2-3, with 11 bases identical to TRBD2. The CDR3 loop spans 15 amino acids. With 4 bases clipped from V and 1 base from J, the junction kept 0 bases outside the gene matches. In germline, CDR1 is KGHDR, CDR2 SFDVKD. In nucleotides, the CDR3 is TGTGCCACCAGTGAACTAGCGGGAGGCACAGATACGCAGTATTTT. Its translation is CATSELAGGTDTQYF.

The chain is built from TRBV4-1 and TRBJ2-1; tentatively, D is TRBD2 (6 bases). The CDR3 loop spans 16 amino acids. CDR1 is MGHRA, CDR2 YSYEKL, per germline. V dropped 1 base and J dropped 4 bases, with 14 bases sitting between them. The CDR3 bases are TGCGCCAGCAGCCAAGGTACAGGACTATCATACAATGAGCAGTTCTTC. It codes for CASSQGTGLSYNEQFF.

V usage is TRBV6-5 and J usage is TRBJ1-4, with D possibly TRBD1 on 5 matching bases. CDR1 is MNHEY, CDR2 SVGAGI, per germline. This CDR3 has 15 residues. V shed 2 bases and J shed 8 bases, with 15 bases lying between them. Here the CDR3 DNA reads TGTGCCAGCAGTTACGGGGCCAATTCGAGAGAAAAACTGTTTTTT. It codes for CASSYGANSREKLFF.

The chain carries TRBV27 and TRBJ2-3; 7 bases map to TRBD1. Germline loops: CDR1 MNHEY, CDR2 SMNVEV (reference sequence). V was pared by 4 bases and J by 4 bases, with 8 bases of the junction left unmatched. The CDR3 consists of 15 residues. CDR3 DNA sequence: TGTGCCAGCAGTTACCAGACAGGGCAGGCAGATACGCAGTATTTT. Translating gives CASSYQTGQADTQYF.

V gene TRBV19 combines with J gene TRBJ2-2, with D hard to call. The germline CDR1 and CDR2 sequences are LNHDA and SQIVND (reference sequence). Trimming cost V 5 bases and J 4 bases, with 14 bases left between them. The CDR3 runs 15 residues. The CDR3 is CASSPKGATTGELFF. CDR3 DNA: TGTGCCAGTAGTCCCAAAGGAGCTACCACCGGGGAGCTGTTTTTT.

This clone was recorded only once. This chain connects TRBV7-2 to TRBJ2-5; D perhaps matches TRBD2 (6 bases). This CDR3 has 15 residues. Germline values: CDR1 SGHTA, CDR2 FQGNSA. V dropped 1 base and J dropped 5 bases, with 14 bases sitting between them. The CDR3 region has the DNA TGTGCCAGCAGCTTAGGAGTGGGAGGTTGGGAGACCCAGTACTTC. Amino acids: CASSLGVGGWETQYF.

The chain couples TRBV6-5 to TRBJ2-2; TRBD2 agrees at 9 bases. The CDR3 is 13 amino acids. V gave up 8 bases and J gave up 4 bases; unmatched junction bases: 2. Germline-derived CDR1 and CDR2 are MNHEY and SVGAGI. CDR3 bases: TGTGCCAGCGCGGGAGGGATCACCGGGGAGCTGTTTTTT. This sequence encodes CASAGGITGELFF.

This sequence joins TRBV29-1 and TRBJ1-5; the match to TRBD1 covers 7 bases. This CDR3 is 15 amino acids long. J lost 2 bases, V lost 5 bases, and 9 bases had no gene match. CDR1 is SQVTM, CDR2 ANQGSEA, per germline. DNA of the CDR3: TGCAGCGTTCAGGGCGGTCAGGGGGGCAATCAGCCCCAGCATTTT. Protein: CSVQGGQGGNQPQHF.

The CDR3 spells CATSDWASGNTGELFF. DNA of the CDR3: TGTGCCACCAGTGATTGGGCTAGCGGGAACACCGGGGAGCTGTTTTTT. V gene TRBV24-1 combines with J gene TRBJ2-2, with TRBD2 matching over 7 bases. The ends lost 2 bases at V and 1 base at J; junction bases unmatched: 3. This CDR3 spans 16 amino acids. The germline V gene has CDR1 KGHDR and CDR2 SFDVKD.

The chain combines TRBV6-5 with TRBJ2-1; 7 nucleotides align to TRBD1. With V trimmed by 6 bases and J by 5 bases, 10 bases remained unmatched. Germline V gene lookup returns CDR1 MNHEY and CDR2 SVGAGI. The CDR3 has 15 amino acids. DNA of the CDR3: TGTGCCAGCAGCCTGTTTCCGGGACAGAACAATGAGCAGTTCTTC. The encoded protein is CASSLFPGQNNEQFF.

This clone was seen just once. The chain carries TRBV2 and TRBJ2-5, with TRBD2 matching over 14 bases. Losses at the gene ends were 7 bases for V and 3 bases for J; bases not matched to a gene: 1. Germline loops: CDR1 SNHLY, CDR2 FYNNEI. The CDR3 has 14 residues. CDR3 nucleotides: TGTGCCAGCACGGGACTAGCGGGAGAAGAGACCCAGTACTTC. It specifies CASTGLAGEETQYF.